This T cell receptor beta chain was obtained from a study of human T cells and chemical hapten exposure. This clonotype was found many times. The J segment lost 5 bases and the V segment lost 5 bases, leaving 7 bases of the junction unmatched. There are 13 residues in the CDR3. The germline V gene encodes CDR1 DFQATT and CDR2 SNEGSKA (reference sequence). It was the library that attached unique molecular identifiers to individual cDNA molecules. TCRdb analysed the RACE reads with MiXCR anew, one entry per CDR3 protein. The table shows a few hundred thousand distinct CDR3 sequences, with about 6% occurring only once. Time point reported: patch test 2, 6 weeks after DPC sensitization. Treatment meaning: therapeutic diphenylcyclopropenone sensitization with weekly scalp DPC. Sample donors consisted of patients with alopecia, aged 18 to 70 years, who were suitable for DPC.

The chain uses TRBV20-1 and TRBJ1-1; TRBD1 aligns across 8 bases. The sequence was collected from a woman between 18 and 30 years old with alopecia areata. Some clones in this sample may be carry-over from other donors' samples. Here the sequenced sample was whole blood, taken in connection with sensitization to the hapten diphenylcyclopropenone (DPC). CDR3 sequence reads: CSAGKTGETEAFF. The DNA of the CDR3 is TGCAGTGCTGGTAAGACAGGGGAGACTGAAGCTTTCTTT.